This T cell receptor (beta chain) appears in the sequencing data of a study of identical twins. The study's findings and limits: Conclusions were based on cross-sectional statistical analysis, without following the same donors.

TCRdb fed the 5' RACE reads into MiXCR, producing one record per CDR3 protein. The sample lists more than 400,000 distinct CDR3 sequences; nearly 15% were seen once. The germline V and J ends were trimmed by 0 bases and 8 bases, with 6 bases remaining between them. Per the germline V gene, CDR1 is SGHRS and CDR2 is YFSETQ. The CDR3 length is 12 residues. Concerning this clonotype: Its target is not known.

In addition, the sample was reused for a study of yellow fever vaccine responses in identical twins.

Sequenced: CD4+ T cells sorted from blood. This TCR derives from a woman in her late teens or twenties in good health. V usage is TRBV5-1 and J usage is TRBJ2-1; no clear D. The CDR3 here is CASSLVYHEQFF. The CDR3 DNA follows: TGCGCCAGCAGCTTGGTATACCATGAGCAGTTCTTC.